This entry describes one TCR beta chain. Its antigen is not known. The sample belongs to a study of shared clonotypes between healthy human individuals. Researchers divided each subset's genomic DNA evenly across several immunoSEQ plates. Data came from immunoSEQ multiplex PCR; TCRdb stores just in-frame clones and leaves some out. The table includes 2.3 million or so clones, approximately 93% detected once. Study-wide results and limits: Shared clonotypes across all four donors exceeded non-shared ones in generation probability. It was observed that around 5% of naive CD4 clonotypes were shared across several donors.

Looked up from germline, CDR1 is MGHRA and CDR2 is YSYEKL. The length of the CDR3 is 15 residues. V gave up 6 bases and J gave up 2 bases; unmatched junction bases: 9. Sequences were obtained from naive CD4+ T cells from PBMCs. Subset reported: CD45RA+ positively selected. The source is a man aged 18 to 30 in good health. Some clones in this sample may be carry-over from other donors' samples. The genes are TRBV4-1 and TRBJ1-2; 7 positions match TRBD1. CDR3 DNA sequence: TGCGCCAGCAGTCCAGCTGGGACAGTAAACTATGGCTACACCTTC. It codes for CASSPAGTVNYGYTF.